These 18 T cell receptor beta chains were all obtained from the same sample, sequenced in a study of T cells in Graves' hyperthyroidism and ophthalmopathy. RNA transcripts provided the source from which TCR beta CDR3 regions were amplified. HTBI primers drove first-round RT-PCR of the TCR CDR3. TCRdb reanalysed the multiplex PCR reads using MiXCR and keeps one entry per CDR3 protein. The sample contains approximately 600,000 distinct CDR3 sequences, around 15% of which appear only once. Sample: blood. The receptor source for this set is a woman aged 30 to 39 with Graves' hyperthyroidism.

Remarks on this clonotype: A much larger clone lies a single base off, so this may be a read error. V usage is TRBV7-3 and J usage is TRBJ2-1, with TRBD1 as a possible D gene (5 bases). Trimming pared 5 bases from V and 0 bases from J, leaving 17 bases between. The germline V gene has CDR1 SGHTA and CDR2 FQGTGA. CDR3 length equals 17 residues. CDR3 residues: CASSPPFFGASYNEQFF. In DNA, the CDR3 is TGTGCCAGCAGCCCCCCTTTTTTTGGGGCCTCCTACAATGAGCAGTTCTTC.

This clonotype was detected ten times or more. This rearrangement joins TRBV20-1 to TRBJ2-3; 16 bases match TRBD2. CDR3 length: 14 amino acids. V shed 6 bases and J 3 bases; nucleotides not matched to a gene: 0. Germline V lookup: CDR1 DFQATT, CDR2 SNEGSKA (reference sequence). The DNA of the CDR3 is TGCAGTGCGGGACTAGCGGGAGGGACAGATACGCAGTATTTT. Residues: CSAGLAGGTDTQYF.

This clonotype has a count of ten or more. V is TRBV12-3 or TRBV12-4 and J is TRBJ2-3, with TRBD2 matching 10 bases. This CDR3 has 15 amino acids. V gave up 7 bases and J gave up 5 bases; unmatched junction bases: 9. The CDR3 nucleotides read TGTGCCAGCACCATAGCGGGAGGAGTACTAGATACGCAGTATTTT. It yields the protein CASTIAGGVLDTQYF.

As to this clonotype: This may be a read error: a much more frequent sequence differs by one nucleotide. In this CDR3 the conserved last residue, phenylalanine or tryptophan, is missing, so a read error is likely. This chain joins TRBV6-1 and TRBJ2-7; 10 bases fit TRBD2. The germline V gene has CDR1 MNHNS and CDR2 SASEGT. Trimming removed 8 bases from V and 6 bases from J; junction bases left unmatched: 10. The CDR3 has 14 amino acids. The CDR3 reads CASDPGTSAIEQYL. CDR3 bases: TGTGCCAGCGATCCCGGGACTAGCGCTATCGAGCAGTACCTC.

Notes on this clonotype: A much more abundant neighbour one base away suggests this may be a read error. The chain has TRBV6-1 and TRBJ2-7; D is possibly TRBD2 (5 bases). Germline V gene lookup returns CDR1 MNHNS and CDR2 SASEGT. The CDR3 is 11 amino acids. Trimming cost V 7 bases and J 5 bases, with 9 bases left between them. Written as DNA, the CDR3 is TGTGCCAGCATATCCGGGAACGAGCAGTACTTC. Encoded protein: CASISGNEQYF.

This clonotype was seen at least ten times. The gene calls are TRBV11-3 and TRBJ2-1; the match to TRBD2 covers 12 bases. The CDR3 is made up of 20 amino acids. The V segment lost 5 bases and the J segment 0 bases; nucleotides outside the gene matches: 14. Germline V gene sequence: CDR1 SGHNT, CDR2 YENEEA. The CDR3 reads CASSGLLAGGPLSSYNEQFF. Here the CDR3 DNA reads TGTGCCAGCAGCGGCCTTCTAGCGGGAGGGCCCTTGAGCTCCTACAATGAGCAGTTCTTC.

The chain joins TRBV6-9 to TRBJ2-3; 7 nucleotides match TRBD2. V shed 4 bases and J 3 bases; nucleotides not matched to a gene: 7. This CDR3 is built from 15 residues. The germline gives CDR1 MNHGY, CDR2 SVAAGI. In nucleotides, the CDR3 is TGTGCCAGCAGTTTAGGACCAGCGGGAACAGATACGCAGTATTTT. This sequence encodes CASSLGPAGTDTQYF.

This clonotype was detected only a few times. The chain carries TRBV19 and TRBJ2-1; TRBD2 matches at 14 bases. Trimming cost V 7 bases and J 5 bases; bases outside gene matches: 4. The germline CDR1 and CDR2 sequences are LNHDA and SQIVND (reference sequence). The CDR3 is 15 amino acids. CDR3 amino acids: CASKKGLAGDNEQFF. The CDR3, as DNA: TGTGCCAGTAAAAAGGGACTAGCGGGGGACAATGAGCAGTTCTTC.

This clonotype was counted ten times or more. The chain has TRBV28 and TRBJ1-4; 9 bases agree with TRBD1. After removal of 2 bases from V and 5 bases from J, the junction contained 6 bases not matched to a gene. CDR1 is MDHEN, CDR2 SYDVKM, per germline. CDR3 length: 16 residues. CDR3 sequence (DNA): TGTGCCAGCAGTTTACTCCCGGGACAGGGAAATGAAAAACTGTTTTTT. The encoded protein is CASSLLPGQGNEKLFF.

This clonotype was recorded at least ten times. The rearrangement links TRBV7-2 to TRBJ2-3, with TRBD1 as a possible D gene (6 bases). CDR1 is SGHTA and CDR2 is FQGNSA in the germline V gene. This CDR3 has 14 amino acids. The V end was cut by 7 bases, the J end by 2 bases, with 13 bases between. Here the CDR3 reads CASKGTPSTDTQYF. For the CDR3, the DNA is TGTGCCAGCAAGGGGACACCTTCCACAGATACGCAGTATTTT. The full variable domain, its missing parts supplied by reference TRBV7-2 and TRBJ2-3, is GAGVSQSPSNKVTEKGKDVELRCDPISGHTALYWYRQSLGQGLEFLIYFQGNSAPDKSGLPSDRFSAERTGGSVSTLTIQRTQQEDSAVYLCASKGTPSTDTQYFGPGTRLTVL.

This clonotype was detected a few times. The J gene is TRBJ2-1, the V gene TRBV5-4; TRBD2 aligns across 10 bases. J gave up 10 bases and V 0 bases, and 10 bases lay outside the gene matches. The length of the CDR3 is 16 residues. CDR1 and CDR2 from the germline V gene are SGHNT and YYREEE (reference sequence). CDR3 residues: CASSLGLAGTGSEQFF. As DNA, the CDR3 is TGTGCCAGCAGCTTGGGACTAGCGGGTACCGGCTCGGAGCAGTTCTTC. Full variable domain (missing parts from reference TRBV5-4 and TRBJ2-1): ETGVTQSPTHLIKTRGQQVTLRCSSQSGHNTVSWYQQALGQGPQFIFQYYREEENGRGNFPPRFSGLQFPNYSSELNVNALELDDSALYLCASSLGLAGTGSEQFFGPGTRLTVL.

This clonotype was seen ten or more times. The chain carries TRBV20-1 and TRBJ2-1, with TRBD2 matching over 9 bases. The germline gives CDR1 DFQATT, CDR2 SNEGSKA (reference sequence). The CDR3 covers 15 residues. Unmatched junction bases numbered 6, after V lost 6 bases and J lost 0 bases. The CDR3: CSAPPSGDSYNEQFF. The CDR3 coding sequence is TGCAGTGCACCTCCTAGCGGGGACTCCTACAATGAGCAGTTCTTC.

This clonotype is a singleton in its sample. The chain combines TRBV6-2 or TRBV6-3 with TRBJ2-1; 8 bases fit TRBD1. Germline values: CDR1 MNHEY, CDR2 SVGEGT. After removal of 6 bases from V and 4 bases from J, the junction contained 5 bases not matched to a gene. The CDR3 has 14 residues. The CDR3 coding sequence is TGTGCCAGCAGGGCGACAGGGGCTTACAATGAGCAGTTCTTC. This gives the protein CASRATGAYNEQFF.

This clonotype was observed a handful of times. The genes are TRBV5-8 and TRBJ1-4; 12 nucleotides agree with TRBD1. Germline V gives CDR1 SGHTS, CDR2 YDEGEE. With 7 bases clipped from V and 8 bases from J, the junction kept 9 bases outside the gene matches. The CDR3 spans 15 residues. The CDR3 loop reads CASSSPGTGGEKLFF. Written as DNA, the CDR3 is TGTGCCAGCTCCTCCCCCGGGACAGGGGGCGAAAAACTGTTTTTT.

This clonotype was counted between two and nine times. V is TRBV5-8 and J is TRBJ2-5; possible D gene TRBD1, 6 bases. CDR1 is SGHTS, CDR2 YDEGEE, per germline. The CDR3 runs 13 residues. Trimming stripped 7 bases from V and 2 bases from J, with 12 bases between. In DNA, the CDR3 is TGTGCCAGCGCCTACAGGGTTCAAGAGACCCAGTACTTC. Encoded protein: CASAYRVQETQYF.

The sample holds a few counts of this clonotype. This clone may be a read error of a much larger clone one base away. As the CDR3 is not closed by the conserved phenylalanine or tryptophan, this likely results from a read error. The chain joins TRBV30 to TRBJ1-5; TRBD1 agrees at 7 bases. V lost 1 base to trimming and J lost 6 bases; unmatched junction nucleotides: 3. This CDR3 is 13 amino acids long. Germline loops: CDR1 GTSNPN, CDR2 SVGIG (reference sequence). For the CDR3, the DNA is TGTGCCTGGAGTGGACAGGGCCCTCAGCCCCAGCATTAT. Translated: CAWSGQGPQPQHY.

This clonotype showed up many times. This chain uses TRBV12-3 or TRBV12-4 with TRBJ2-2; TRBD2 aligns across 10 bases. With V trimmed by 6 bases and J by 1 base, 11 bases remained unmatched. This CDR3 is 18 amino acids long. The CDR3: CASSPVGLAEGNTGELFF. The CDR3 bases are TGTGCCAGCAGCCCCGTCGGACTAGCGGAAGGGAACACCGGGGAGCTGTTTTTT.

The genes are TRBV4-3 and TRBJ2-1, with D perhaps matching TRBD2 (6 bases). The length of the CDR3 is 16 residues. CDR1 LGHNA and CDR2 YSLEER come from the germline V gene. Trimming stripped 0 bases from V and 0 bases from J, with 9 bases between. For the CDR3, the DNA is TGCGCCAGCAGCCAAGACCTAGCGAACTCCTACAATGAGCAGTTCTTC. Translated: CASSQDLANSYNEQFF.